This TCR beta chain emerged from a study of tumor-infiltrating lymphocytes in primary liver carcinoma. Turning to this clonotype: Its antigen is not known. Germline and junction disagree at one end, which may indicate a read error.

Scientists recovered RNA and DNA together from about 21-30 mg of unsorted bulk tissue. Chronic HBV infection affected patients, none of whom had received treatment. The germline V gene encodes CDR1 MGHRA and CDR2 YSYEKL. The CDR3 contains 16 residues. Constant-region priming of approximately 0.55 ug total RNA yielded TCR beta cDNA. Investigators got TCR beta libraries out of three nested multiplex PCR rounds, done with slightly modified ARM-PCR. Two initial PCR rounds of approximately 10 cycles each paired TRBV1-TRBV30 forward primers with a C-beta reverse primer. TCRdb re-derived calls from the multiplex PCR reads in MiXCR, one entry per CDR3 protein. The repertoire consists of 100,000 or so distinct CDR3 sequences, with about two thirds occurring once and the leading ten covering 10% to 15%. Study results and caveats: Researchers found tumor-adjacent and tumor-blood pairs overlapped less than tumor region pairs. Just around 7-24% of top clones spanned all five tumor regions.

The sequencing sample was made of liver tumor tissue from sampling region 2. Subset of the sample: tumor region T2, inferior pole. V gene TRBV4-1 combines with J gene TRBJ2-1; 7 bases agree with TRBD1. The receptor's source is an older woman with primary liver carcinoma and hepatitis B virus infection. The CDR3 protein is CASSQEGTALINDQSF. The CDR3 nucleotides read TGCGCCAGCAGCCAAGAGGGGACAGCCCTGATCAATGATCAGTCCTTC.